A selection of T cell receptor beta chains follows, all from one sample in a study of monozygotic twins with inflammatory bowel disease. Reprocessing the 5' RACE reads, TCRdb reports a single entry for every CDR3 protein and omits DNA. The sample has about 380,000 distinct CDR3 sequences; the top ten hold just over 2.5%. Specimen: blood. These receptors all come from a human donor with ulcerative colitis or Crohn's disease, or a healthy co-twin of an affected twin (not recorded which). The CDR3 runs from the conserved cysteine through the conserved F or W. Each record gives: V gene, CDR3 length, J gene, CDR3 protein.

TRBV5-6	14	TRBJ1-1	CASRQSGLGTEAFF
TRBV7-2	14	TRBJ2-7	CASSYLAGGYEQYF
TRBV29-1	14	TRBJ2-7	CSVGDRGFSYEQYF
TRBV6-5	15	TRBJ2-7	CASSYGGDSSYEQYF
TRBV4-1	16	TRBJ1-4	CASSQGSGQNNEKLFF
TRBV6-4	19	TRBJ2-6	CASSDSGYRVGSGANVLTF
TRBV6-4	19	TRBJ2-1	CASSRLAGGRGTGYNEQFF
TRBV5-1	15	TRBJ1-2	CASSLVPDANYGYTF
TRBV20-1	15	TRBJ2-7	CSTTLGQAAYYEQYF
TRBV5-1	13	TRBJ2-7	CASSKQEYYEQYF
TRBV18	12	TRBJ2-4	CASSGGDSPCDF
TRBV20-1	13	TRBJ1-1	CSARRDQNTEAFF
TRBV20-1	14	TRBJ1-1	CSARVAGPITEAFF
TRBV18	16	TRBJ1-2	CASSPIEGGRSYGYTF
TRBV7-2	15	TRBJ2-4	CASTTGPSGGNIQYF